This TCR beta chain came from a study of tumor-infiltrating lymphocytes in primary liver carcinoma (dated by TCRdb to the late 2010s). Broadly, across the study: Surgical resection was performed in China between late 2015 and early 2016 on 5 or 6 patients with histopathologically diagnosed primary liver carcinoma. Of the five patients, three men and two women aged 30 to 69 years, four had hepatocellular carcinoma and one had combined HCC and intrahepatic cholangiocarcinoma. The five patients had tumors staged T1-T3 N0M0, with maximum diameters ranging from about 4.2 to 11 cm. Each sample produced about 3.5 to 7.13 million productive TCRbeta reads, and read depth showed no significant difference between tissue types. Across five regions of each liver tumor, along with adjacent normal tissue and blood, the study brought together TCRbeta repertoire sequencing, expression microarrays and whole-exome sequencing. A total of about 35 specimens from 5 patients went through TCRbeta repertoire sequencing, namely 25 tumor regions, 5 adjacent noncancerous liver tissues and 5 peripheral blood samples. Technical replicate repertoires showed high reproducibility, with mean shared-clone rates roughly 0.87 and correlation coefficients above 0.95. What the study reported, not specific to this receptor: Because the samples were bulk and unsorted, CD4+ and CD8+ T cell repertoires could not be compared. Pairs of tumor regions showed greater repertoire overlap (mean roughly 35%) than tumor-adjacent pairs (roughly 17%) or tumor-blood pairs (approximately 14%), which is consistent with antigen-driven expansion. The top 250 clones made up a significantly larger repertoire fraction in tumors than in blood (p = 0.039). The study included only four to six patients, and the authors note findings should be validated in a larger study. Only the TCR beta chain was sequenced, so true repertoire diversity is likely underestimated because unpaired alpha chains were not captured.

TRIzol reagent was used to extract blood RNA from unsorted whole blood, while the DNeasy Blood & Tissue kit provided the germline DNA. At the time of sampling, the patients were treatment-naive and had chronic HBV infection. Roughly 4 milliliters of peripheral blood were collected into K2EDTA tubes before surgery. Starting from about 500 ng total RNA, TCRbeta-specific cDNA was produced by reverse transcription with a constant-region primer and ProtoScript II reverse transcriptase. TCRbeta libraries were built with three nested multiplex PCR rounds, a slightly modified ARM-PCR procedure. Multiplex TRBV1-TRBV30 forward primers and a Cbeta reverse primer were used in the first two PCR rounds, each of which was run for approximately 9 cycles. Sample barcodes and Illumina adapters were attached in a final 25-cycle PCR using Deep VentR polymerase. Amplicons of 200-500 bp were gel-purified with a QIAquick gel extraction kit before sequencing. The TCRbeta amplicons were sequenced with 250-bp paired-end reads on an Illumina HiSeq 2500. The authors' pipeline ran thus. Trimmomatic v0.33 was used to quality-trim the reads, and FLASH v1.2.11 was used to merge paired reads so that full CDR3 sequences could be recovered. MiGEC v1.2.1b assigned V, D and J germline segments to the rearranged TCRbeta sequences. VDJtools v1.0.0 computed clonotype statistics and Shannon-Wiener diversity indices. To cut down on sampling bias, every analysis after diversity analysis relied on just the 250 most abundant clonotypes from each sample. TCRdb applied fastp at Q25 and MiXCR to the public reads, then kept only in-frame beta chains. Rows with a matching CDR3 protein are joined into one entry that keeps the most common DNA and genes. The V and J calls and clone size come from TCRdb's table, not from the authors' own analysis. The sample records about 180,000 distinct CDR3 sequences, less than 65% of which are singletons. The ten largest clones add up to 65% to 80% of the sample.

Note on this clonotype: Its binding antigen is unknown. No much larger clone exists at a distance of one base, and base qualities are not known.

V drops 4 bases and J drops 3 bases, leaving 9 bases in between. Via the germline V gene, CDR1 is SGHAT and CDR2 FQNNGV. From the cysteine up to the phenylalanine, the CDR3 has a length of 13 residues. Of all the DNA, just the CDR3 is kept, 39 bases in frame from base 1. Rearrangement joined TRBV11-2 to TRBJ2-5, with TRBD2 tentatively as D gene (5 bases match). The receptor comes from a man aged 40-55 years with primary liver carcinoma and hepatitis B virus infection. What was sequenced was peripheral blood. The CDR3 is CASSSSLEETQYF. The DNA reads as follows: TGTGCCAGCAGCTCTAGCCTTGAAGAGACCCAGTACTTC.